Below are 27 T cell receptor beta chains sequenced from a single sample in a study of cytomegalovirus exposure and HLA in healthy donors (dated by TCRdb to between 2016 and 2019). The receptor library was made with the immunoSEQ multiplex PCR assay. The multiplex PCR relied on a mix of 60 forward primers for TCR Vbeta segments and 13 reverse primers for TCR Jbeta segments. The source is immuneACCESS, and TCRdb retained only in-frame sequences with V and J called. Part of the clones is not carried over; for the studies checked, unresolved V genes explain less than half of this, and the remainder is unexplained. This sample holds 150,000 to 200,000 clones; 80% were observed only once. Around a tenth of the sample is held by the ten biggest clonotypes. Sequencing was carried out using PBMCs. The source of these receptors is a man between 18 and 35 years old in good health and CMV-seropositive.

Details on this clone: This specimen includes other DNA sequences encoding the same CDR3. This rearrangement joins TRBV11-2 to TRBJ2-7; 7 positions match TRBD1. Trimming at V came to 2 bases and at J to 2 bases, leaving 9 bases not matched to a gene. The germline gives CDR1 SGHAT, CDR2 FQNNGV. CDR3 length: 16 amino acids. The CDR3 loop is CASSLLLGGQAYEQYF. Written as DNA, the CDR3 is TGTGCCAGCAGCTTATTATTAGGGGGCCAAGCCTACGAGCAGTACTTC.

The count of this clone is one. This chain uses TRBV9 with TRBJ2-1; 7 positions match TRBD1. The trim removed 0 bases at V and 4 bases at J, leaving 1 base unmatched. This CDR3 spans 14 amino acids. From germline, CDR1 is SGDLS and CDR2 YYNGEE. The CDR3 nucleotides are TGTGCCAGCAGCGTAGGACAGGGATACAATGAGCAGTTCTTC. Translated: CASSVGQGYNEQFF.

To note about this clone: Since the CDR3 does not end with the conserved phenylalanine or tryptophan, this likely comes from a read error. The CDR3 protein is CASSIGTGRNSPLHL. DNA of the CDR3: TGTGCCAGTAGTATAGGTACAGGGCGCAATTCACCCCTCCACCTT. This sequence joins TRBV19 and TRBJ1-6; TRBD1 might be the D (6 bases). The V end was cut by 1 base, the J end by 7 bases, with 11 bases between. In germline, CDR1 is LNHDA, CDR2 SQIVND (reference sequence). The CDR3 extends over 15 amino acids.

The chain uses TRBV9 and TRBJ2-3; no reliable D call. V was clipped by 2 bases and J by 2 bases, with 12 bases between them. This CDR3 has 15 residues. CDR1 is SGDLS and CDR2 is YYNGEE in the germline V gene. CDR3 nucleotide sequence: TGTGCCAGCAGCGTGACTTTCGATCTCACAGATACGCAGTATTTT. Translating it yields CASSVTFDLTDTQYF.

In DNA form, the CDR3 reads TGTGCCAGCAGCCAAGATGGTAGCGGGAGTGGTTTCACAGATACGCAGTATTTT. Its translation is CASSQDGSGSGFTDTQYF. V is TRBV4-2 and J is TRBJ2-3; 9 positions agree with TRBD2. Germline CDR1 LGHNA, CDR2 YNFKEQ. The CDR3 consists of 18 residues. V lost 0 bases to trimming and J lost 2 bases; unmatched junction nucleotides: 9.

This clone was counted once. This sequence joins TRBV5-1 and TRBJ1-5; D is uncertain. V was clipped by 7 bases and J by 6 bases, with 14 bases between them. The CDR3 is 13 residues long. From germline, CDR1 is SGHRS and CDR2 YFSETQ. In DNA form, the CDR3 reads TGCGCCAGCTACCGGGAAGTCGGTCAGCCCCAGCATTTT. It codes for CASYREVGQPQHF.

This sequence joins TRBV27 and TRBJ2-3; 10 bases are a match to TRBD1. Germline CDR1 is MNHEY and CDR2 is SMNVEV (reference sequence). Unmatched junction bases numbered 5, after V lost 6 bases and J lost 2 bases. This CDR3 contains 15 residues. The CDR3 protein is CASSPGTGVTDTQYF. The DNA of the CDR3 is TGTGCCAGCAGCCCCGGGACAGGGGTCACAGATACGCAGTATTTT.

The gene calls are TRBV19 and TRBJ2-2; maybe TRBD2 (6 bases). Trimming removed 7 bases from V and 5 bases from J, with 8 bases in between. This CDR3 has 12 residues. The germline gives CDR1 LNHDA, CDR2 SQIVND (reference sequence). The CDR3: CASNGGTGELFF. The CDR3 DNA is TGTGCCAGTAATGGGGGGACCGGGGAGCTGTTTTTT.

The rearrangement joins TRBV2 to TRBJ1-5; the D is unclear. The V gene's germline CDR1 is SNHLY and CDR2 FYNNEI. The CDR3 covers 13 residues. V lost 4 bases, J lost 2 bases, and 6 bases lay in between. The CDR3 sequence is CASSGSGNQPQHF. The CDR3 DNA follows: TGTGCCAGCAGTGGTAGTGGCAATCAGCCCCAGCATTTT.

CDR3 sequence: CASSPLLVGGQGTQYF. In DNA form, the CDR3 reads TGTGCCAGCAGTCCCCTCCTAGTGGGGGGGCAGGGTACGCAGTATTTT. The J gene is TRBJ2-3, the V gene TRBV27, with D possibly matching TRBD2 (7 bases). V dropped 5 bases and J dropped 8 bases, with 23 bases sitting between them. The V gene's germline CDR1 is MNHEY and CDR2 SMNVEV (reference sequence). CDR3 length equals 16 residues.

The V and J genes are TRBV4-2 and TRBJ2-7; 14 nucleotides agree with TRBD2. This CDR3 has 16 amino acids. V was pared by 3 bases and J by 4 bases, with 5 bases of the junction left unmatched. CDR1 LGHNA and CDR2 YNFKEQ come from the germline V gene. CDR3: CASSQIGTSGSYEQYF. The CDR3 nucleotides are TGTGCCAGCAGCCAGATTGGGACTAGCGGGAGTTACGAGCAGTACTTC.

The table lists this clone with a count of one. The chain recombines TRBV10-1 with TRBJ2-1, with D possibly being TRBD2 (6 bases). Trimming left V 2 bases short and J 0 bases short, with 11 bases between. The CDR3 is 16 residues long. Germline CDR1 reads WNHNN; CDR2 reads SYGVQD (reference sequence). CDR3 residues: CASSEGEASSYNEQFF. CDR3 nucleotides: TGCGCCAGCAGTGAGGGGGAGGCCAGCTCCTACAATGAGCAGTTCTTC.

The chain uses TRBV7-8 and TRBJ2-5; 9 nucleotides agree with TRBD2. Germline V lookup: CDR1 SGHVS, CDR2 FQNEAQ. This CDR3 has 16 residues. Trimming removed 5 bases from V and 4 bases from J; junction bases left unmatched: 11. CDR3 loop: CASSDELGAGGETQYF. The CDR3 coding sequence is TGTGCCAGCAGCGACGAACTAGGAGCGGGAGGAGAGACCCAGTACTTC.

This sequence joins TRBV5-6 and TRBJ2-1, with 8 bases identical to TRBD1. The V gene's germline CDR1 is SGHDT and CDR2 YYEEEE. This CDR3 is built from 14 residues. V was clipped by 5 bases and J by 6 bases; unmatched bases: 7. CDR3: CASSYGQGGNEQFF. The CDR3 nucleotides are TGTGCCAGCAGTTACGGACAGGGTGGCAATGAGCAGTTCTTC.

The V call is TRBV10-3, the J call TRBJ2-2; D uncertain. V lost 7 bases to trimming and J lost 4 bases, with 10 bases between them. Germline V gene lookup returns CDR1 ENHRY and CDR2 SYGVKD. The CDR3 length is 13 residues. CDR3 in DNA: TGTGCCATCACCCTTGGCTTCACCGGGGAGCTGTTTTTT. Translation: CAITLGFTGELFF.

The DNA for the CDR3 is TGTGCCAGCAGCACTAACGAGTACCCCTACGAGCAGTACTTC. Translating gives CASSTNEYPYEQYF. This chain connects TRBV7-2 to TRBJ2-7; no firm D call. The CDR3 has 14 residues. Per germline, CDR1 SGHTA and CDR2 FQGNSA. V was pared by 5 bases and J by 2 bases, with 13 bases between. Supplemented by reference TRBV7-2 and TRBJ2-7, the full variable domain reads GAGVSQSPSNKVTEKGKDVELRCDPISGHTALYWYRQSLGQGLEFLIYFQGNSAPDKSGLPSDRFSAERTGGSVSTLTIQRTQQEDSAVYLCASSTNEYPYEQYFGPGTRLTVT.

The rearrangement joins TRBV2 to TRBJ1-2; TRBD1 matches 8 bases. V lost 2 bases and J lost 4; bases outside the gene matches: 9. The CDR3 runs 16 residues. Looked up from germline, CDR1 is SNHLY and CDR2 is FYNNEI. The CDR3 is CASSEIGSGGIYGYTF. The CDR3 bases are TGTGCCAGCAGTGAAATTGGTTCAGGGGGCATCTATGGCTACACCTTC.

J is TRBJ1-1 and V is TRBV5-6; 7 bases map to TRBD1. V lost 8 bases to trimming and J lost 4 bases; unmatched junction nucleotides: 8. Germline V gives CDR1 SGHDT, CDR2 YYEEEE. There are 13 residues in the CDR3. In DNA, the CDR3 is TGTGCCAGTTCAGGGGGGAGCAGCACTGAAGCTTTCTTT. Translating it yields CASSGGSSTEAFF. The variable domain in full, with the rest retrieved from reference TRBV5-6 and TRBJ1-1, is DAGVTQSPTHLIKTRGQQVTLRCSPKSGHDTVSWYQQALGQGPQFIFQYYEEEERQRGNFPDRFSGHQFPNYSSELNVNALLLGDSALYLCASSGGSSTEAFFGQGTRLTVV.

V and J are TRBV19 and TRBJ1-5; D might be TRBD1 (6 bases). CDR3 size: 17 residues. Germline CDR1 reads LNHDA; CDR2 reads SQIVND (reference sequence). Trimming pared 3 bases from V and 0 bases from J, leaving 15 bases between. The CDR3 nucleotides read TGTGCCAGTAGTATGGTCAGATACAGGGATAGCAATCAGCCCCAGCATTTT. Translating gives CASSMVRYRDSNQPQHF.

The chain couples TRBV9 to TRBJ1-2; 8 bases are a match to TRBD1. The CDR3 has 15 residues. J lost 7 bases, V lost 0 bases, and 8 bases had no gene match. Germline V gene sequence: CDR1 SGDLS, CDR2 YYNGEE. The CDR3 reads CASSVVPGGLGGYTF. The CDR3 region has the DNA TGTGCCAGCAGCGTAGTACCAGGGGGCCTCGGTGGCTACACCTTC. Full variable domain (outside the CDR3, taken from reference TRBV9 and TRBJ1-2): DSGVTQTPKHLITATGQRVTLRCSPRSGDLSVYWYQQSLDQGLQFLIQYYNGEERAKGNILERFSAQQFPDLHSELNLSSLELGDSALYFCASSVVPGGLGGYTFGSGTRLTVV.

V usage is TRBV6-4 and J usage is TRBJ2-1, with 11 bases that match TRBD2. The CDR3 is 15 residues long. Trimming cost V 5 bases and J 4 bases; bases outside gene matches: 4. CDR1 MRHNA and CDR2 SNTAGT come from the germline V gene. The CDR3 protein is CASSKLAGDYNEQFF. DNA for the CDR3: TGTGCCAGCAGTAAACTAGCGGGAGATTACAATGAGCAGTTCTTC.

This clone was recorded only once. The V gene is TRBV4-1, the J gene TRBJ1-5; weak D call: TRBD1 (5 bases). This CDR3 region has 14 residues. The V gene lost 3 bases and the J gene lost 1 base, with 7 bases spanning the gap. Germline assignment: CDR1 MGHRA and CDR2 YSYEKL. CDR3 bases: TGCGCCAGCAGCCACGGGGGGAGCAATCAGCCCCAGCATTTT. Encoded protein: CASSHGGSNQPQHF.

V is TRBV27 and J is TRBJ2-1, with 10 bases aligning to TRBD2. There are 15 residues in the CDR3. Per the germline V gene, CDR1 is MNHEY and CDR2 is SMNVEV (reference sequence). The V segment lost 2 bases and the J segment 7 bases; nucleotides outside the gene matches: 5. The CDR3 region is CASSLASGSLNEQFF. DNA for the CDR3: TGTGCCAGCAGTTTAGCTAGCGGGAGTCTAAATGAGCAGTTCTTC.

The CDR3 nucleotides are TGTGCCAGCAGCTTAAGGCTAGCGGGAGGTGCCGGAATTAGTGAGCAGTTCTTC. This codes for CASSLRLAGGAGISEQFF. This chain connects TRBV7-9 to TRBJ2-1; 11 bases agree with TRBD2. In germline, CDR1 is SEHNR, CDR2 FQNEAQ (reference sequence). This CDR3 contains 18 residues. After removal of 2 bases from V and 9 bases from J, the junction contained 15 bases not matched to a gene.

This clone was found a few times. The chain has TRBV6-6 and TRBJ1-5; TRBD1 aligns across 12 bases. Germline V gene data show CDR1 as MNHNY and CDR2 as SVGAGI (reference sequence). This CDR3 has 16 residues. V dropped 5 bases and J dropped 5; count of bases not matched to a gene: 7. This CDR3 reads CASSRGTGGGDQPQHF. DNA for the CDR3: TGTGCCAGCAGTCGAGGGACAGGGGGCGGCGATCAGCCCCAGCATTTT.

CDR3 in DNA: TGTGCCAGCAGCCACATGGAGGGTGGGGCCAACGTCCTGACTTTC. This gives the protein CASSHMEGGANVLTF. The chain couples TRBV5-5 to TRBJ2-6, with a possible D match to TRBD2 (6 bases). Germline V lookup: CDR1 SGHKS, CDR2 YYEKEE (reference sequence). CDR3 length equals 15 residues. Trimming took off 4 bases at V and 3 bases at J, with 11 bases between the two ends.

The CDR3 sequence: CASSGDRVNYGYTF. CDR3 bases: TGTGCCAGCAGCGGGGACAGGGTTAACTATGGCTACACCTTC. The J gene is TRBJ1-2, the V gene TRBV5-8, with 9 bases fitting TRBD1. V lost 4 bases, J lost 1 base, and 2 bases stayed unmatched. This CDR3 is 14 amino acids long. Germline CDR1 reads SGHTS; CDR2 reads YDEGEE.